This entry lists 32 T cell receptor beta chains sequenced from one sample in a study of human T cells and chemical hapten exposure. Time point denoted: pre-sensitization, week 0. Specified treatment: therapeutic diphenylcyclopropenone sensitization with weekly scalp DPC. MiXCR, run by TCRdb on the RACE reads, gives a single entry per CDR3 protein. The repertoire holds approximately 320,000 distinct CDR3 sequences, with about 5.4% as singletons. The source was whole blood, collected in connection with sensitization to the hapten diphenylcyclopropenone (DPC). The receptors stem from a young woman with alopecia areata. Some clones in this sample may be carry-over from other donors' samples.

This clonotype was counted many times. The gene calls are TRBV4-3 and TRBJ2-1; 9 bases line up with TRBD2. The CDR3 covers 16 residues. Germline V gene data show CDR1 as LGHNA and CDR2 as YSLEER. With V trimmed by 4 bases and J by 7 bases, 11 bases remained unmatched. CDR3 in amino acids: CASSPRVAGVGNEQFF. The CDR3 region has the DNA TGCGCCAGCAGCCCGAGGGTAGCGGGGGTGGGGAATGAGCAGTTCTTC.

This clonotype has a count of ten or more. The V and J genes are TRBV5-1 and TRBJ1-2; D uncertain. Trimming left V 1 base short and J 4 bases short, with 17 bases between. This CDR3 has 16 residues. Germline V gene lookup returns CDR1 SGHRS and CDR2 YFSETQ. This chain's CDR3 is CASSLFRPSLSYGYTF. The DNA of the CDR3 is TGCGCCAGCAGCTTGTTTCGCCCGAGCCTAAGCTATGGCTACACCTTC. Full variable domain (remainder filled in from reference TRBV5-1 and TRBJ1-2): KAGVTQTPRYLIKTRGQQVTLSCSPISGHRSVSWYQQTPGQGLQFLFEYFSETQRNKGNFPGRFSGRQFSNSRSEMNVSTLELGDSALYLCASSLFRPSLSYGYTFGSGTRLTVV.

The chain recombines TRBV4-1 with TRBJ1-1, with unresolved D. CDR1 is MGHRA, CDR2 YSYEKL, per germline. V was trimmed by 0 bases and J by 7 bases, leaving 15 bases between them. There are 15 residues in the CDR3. The CDR3 spells CASSQDPSTPREAFF. CDR3 coding DNA: TGCGCCAGCAGCCAAGATCCCAGCACACCCCGTGAAGCTTTCTTT.

The chain carries TRBV6-6 and TRBJ2-3; D is possibly TRBD2 (5 bases). Germline CDR1 MNHNY, CDR2 SVGAGI (reference sequence). The length of the CDR3 is 12 residues. The V and J ends lost 8 bases and 4 bases respectively, with 10 bases between them. DNA for the CDR3: TGTGCCAGCGGACTCTCCGCAGATACGCAGTATTTT. This sequence encodes CASGLSADTQYF.

Ten or more counts support this clonotype. The chain couples TRBV12-3 or TRBV12-4 to TRBJ1-1; TRBD1 matches 8 bases. CDR3 size: 18 residues. V lost 5 bases and J lost 1; bases outside the gene matches: 15. This CDR3 reads CASSTHRGSRSSNTEAFF. CDR3 DNA sequence: TGTGCCAGCAGTACCCACAGGGGGAGTAGATCGTCGAACACTGAAGCTTTCTTT.

This clonotype has ten or more counts. The chain combines TRBV5-1 with TRBJ1-1, with D possibly being TRBD1 (5 bases). The V end was cut by 2 bases, the J end by 8 bases, with 16 bases between. The CDR3 is 14 residues long. Germline V gene lookup returns CDR1 SGHRS and CDR2 YFSETQ. This CDR3 is CASSFLEGGDEAFF. In nucleotides, the CDR3 is TGCGCCAGCAGCTTTTTAGAAGGCGGGGACGAAGCTTTCTTT.

The chain employs TRBV12-3 or TRBV12-4 and TRBJ2-7; TRBD1 matches 9 bases. The CDR3 runs 14 residues. The J segment lost 7 bases and the V segment lost 6 bases, leaving 10 bases of the junction unmatched. CDR3 sequence (DNA): TGTGCCAGCAGACAATCGTGGGACAGGGAAGAGCAGTACTTC. Translation gives CASRQSWDREEQYF.

The J gene is TRBJ2-2, the V gene TRBV4-3; tentatively, D is TRBD1 or TRBD2 (5 bases each). Trimming left V 4 bases short and J 3 bases short, with 12 bases between. This CDR3 comprises 15 residues. From germline, CDR1 is LGHNA and CDR2 YSLEER. The CDR3 is CASSRSGPHTGELFF. The DNA for the CDR3 is TGCGCCAGCAGCCGGTCGGGACCACACACCGGGGAGCTGTTTTTT.

This clonotype was picked up a small number of times. The V call is TRBV12-3 or TRBV12-4, the J call TRBJ1-1; D possibly corresponds to TRBD1 (5 bases). The CDR3 sequence is 16 residues long. V lost 2 bases and J 2 bases, leaving 15 bases between the germline ends. CDR3 in DNA: TGTGCCAGCAGTTTAACCCAAATCACAGGAAACACTGAAGCTTTCTTT. Translating gives CASSLTQITGNTEAFF.

This clonotype occurred a few times. The chain uses TRBV29-1 and TRBJ1-2; D gene ambiguous. Germline V lookup: CDR1 SQVTM, CDR2 ANQGSEA. The CDR3 is made up of 10 amino acids. Trimming cost V 7 bases and J 6 bases, with 9 bases left between them. As DNA, the CDR3 is TGCAGCGCGGCCGGGGATGGCTACACCTTC. Its translation: CSAAGDGYTF.

This chain uses TRBV27 with TRBJ2-1, with 7 bases aligning to TRBD1. With V trimmed by 2 bases and J by 1 base, 5 bases remained unmatched. The CDR3 is made up of 16 amino acids. In germline, CDR1 is MNHEY, CDR2 SMNVEV (reference sequence). The CDR3 loop reads CASSLDPGQSYNEQFF. The CDR3 bases are TGTGCCAGCAGTTTAGATCCGGGACAGTCCTACAATGAGCAGTTCTTC.

A few counts support this clonotype. The chain uses TRBV5-1 and TRBJ2-1, with 11 positions matching TRBD2. The CDR3 has 17 residues. V shed 5 bases and J 7 bases; nucleotides not matched to a gene: 14. Looked up from germline, CDR1 is SGHRS and CDR2 is YFSETQ. The CDR3: CASSRTGYSSGGNEQFF. The DNA of the CDR3 is TGCGCCAGCAGTAGGACAGGCTACTCTAGCGGGGGGAATGAGCAGTTCTTC. The full variable domain, its missing parts supplied by reference TRBV5-1 and TRBJ2-1, is KAGVTQTPRYLIKTRGQQVTLSCSPISGHRSVSWYQQTPGQGLQFLFEYFSETQRNKGNFPGRFSGRQFSNSRSEMNVSTLELGDSALYLCASSRTGYSSGGNEQFFGPGTRLTVL.

This clonotype occurred many times. V usage is TRBV25-1 and J usage is TRBJ2-3; D remains ambiguous. Per germline, CDR1 MGHDK and CDR2 SYGVNS. V was cut by 7 bases and J by 2 bases, with 10 bases left in between. There are 13 residues in the CDR3. This CDR3 is CASISPNTDTQYF. In nucleotides, the CDR3 is TGTGCCAGCATCAGCCCGAACACAGATACGCAGTATTTT.

This clonotype has more than one count but fewer than ten. The chain uses TRBV4-3 and TRBJ2-2; 12 bases match TRBD2. The CDR3 extends over 18 amino acids. Germline CDR1 is LGHNA and CDR2 is YSLEER. V dropped 0 bases and J dropped 6; count of bases not matched to a gene: 8. This chain's CDR3 is CASSQDRLGLAGSGELFF. DNA for the CDR3: TGCGCCAGCAGCCAAGATCGGCTTGGACTAGCGGGGTCCGGGGAGCTGTTTTTT.

This clonotype was found a few times. The rearrangement uses TRBV11-1 and TRBJ2-4, with D maybe TRBD2 (6 bases). V dropped 2 bases and J dropped 4 bases, with 12 bases sitting between them. The V gene's germline CDR1 is SGHAT and CDR2 FQDESV (reference sequence). The CDR3 has 15 amino acids. The CDR3 DNA sequence: TGTGCCAGCAGCTTACCGGGGACTGGGAAAAACATTCAGTACTTC. It translates to CASSLPGTGKNIQYF.

This clonotype has more than one count but fewer than ten. This chain connects TRBV6-5 to TRBJ2-2; possible D gene TRBD2, 6 bases. The V end lost 0 bases, the J end lost 4 bases, and 12 bases lay between the germline ends. This CDR3 has 16 amino acids. Per the germline V gene, CDR1 is MNHEY and CDR2 is SVGAGI. The chain's CDR3 is CASSYSTQGGTGELFF. CDR3 DNA: TGTGCCAGCAGTTACTCGACCCAGGGAGGCACCGGGGAGCTGTTTTTT.

This chain joins TRBV3-1 and TRBJ2-3; D gene uncertain. The CDR3 loop spans 16 amino acids. Germline loops: CDR1 LGHDT, CDR2 YNNKEL (reference sequence). Trimming removed 0 bases from V and 0 bases from J, with 10 bases in between. CDR3 protein: CASSQDVATSTDTQYF. CDR3 nucleotide sequence: TGTGCCAGCAGCCAAGATGTGGCGACTAGCACAGATACGCAGTATTTT.

In this sample, this clonotype turned up many times. The chain recombines TRBV10-3 with TRBJ1-1; tentative D call: TRBD1 (5 bases). Germline loops: CDR1 ENHRY, CDR2 SYGVKD. Trimming cost V 4 bases and J 3 bases, with 9 bases left between them. The CDR3 spans 13 residues. The CDR3 is CAISVRDDTEAFF. The CDR3 DNA reads TGTGCCATCAGTGTGCGGGACGACACTGAAGCTTTCTTT.

There are many counts of this clonotype. The V call is TRBV28, the J call TRBJ1-1; D is unclear. The V gene's germline CDR1 is MDHEN and CDR2 SYDVKM. The CDR3 has 12 amino acids. With 10 bases removed from V and 3 bases from J, the gap between germline ends came to 12 bases. As DNA, the CDR3 is TGTGCCATCTCGCAGAGACACACTGAAGCTTTCTTT. This encodes CAISQRHTEAFF.

This clonotype occurred many times. The gene calls are TRBV12-3 or TRBV12-4 and TRBJ1-3, with a tentative D call TRBD1 (5 bases). Between the trimmed V and J ends, which lost 6 bases and 0 bases, there was a span of 12 bases. The CDR3 is 15 residues long. This CDR3 reads CASSDRIRSGNTIYF. The CDR3, as DNA: TGTGCCAGCAGCGACAGAATACGCTCTGGAAACACCATATATTTT.

A few counts support this clonotype. The chain recombines TRBV2 with TRBJ1-2, with D possibly matching TRBD1 (6 bases). V was shortened by 10 bases and J by 8 bases, with 41 bases between the two germline ends. Germline CDR1 and CDR2: SNHLY and FYNNEI. The CDR3 has 20 residues. CDR3 DNA sequence: TGTGCCAACCCGGGAGCATCGAGGTTGTTGAACCGGCCACTCCAGGGGGGCTACACCTTC. It codes for CANPGASRLLNRPLQGGYTF.

This clonotype was observed a handful of times. This chain links TRBV6-6 with TRBJ2-6; 8 nucleotides line up with TRBD1. Per the germline V gene, CDR1 is MNHNY and CDR2 is SVGAGI (reference sequence). This CDR3 is built from 17 residues. The J segment lost 0 bases and the V segment lost 6 bases, leaving 7 bases of the junction unmatched. CDR3 sequence: CASRSPGQASGANVLTF. The DNA for the CDR3 is TGTGCCAGCAGGTCCCCGGGACAGGCCTCTGGGGCCAACGTCCTGACTTTC.

This clonotype was counted many times. This chain links TRBV2 with TRBJ2-1; 9 bases agree with TRBD2. Trimming cost V 3 bases and J 2 bases; bases outside gene matches: 11. Germline V gene data show CDR1 as SNHLY and CDR2 as FYNNEI. This CDR3 spans 18 amino acids. The CDR3 DNA reads as TGTGCCAGCAGTGAGGGAGGAGCGGGGGGACCTCCCTACAATGAGCAGTTCTTC. Protein sequence: CASSEGGAGGPPYNEQFF.

This clonotype showed up just a few times. The chain uses TRBV7-8 and TRBJ2-5, with 8 bases identical to TRBD1. The CDR3 has 14 residues. The germline CDR1 and CDR2 sequences are SGHVS and FQNEAQ. J was trimmed by 1 base and V by 3 bases; bases with no gene match: 1. CDR3 sequence reads: CASSFGTGQETQYF. CDR3 bases: TGTGCCAGCAGCTTCGGGACAGGCCAAGAGACCCAGTACTTC.

This clonotype was counted at least ten times. The chain couples TRBV5-5 to TRBJ1-1; D uncertain. The CDR3 is 18 amino acids. The ends were cut back, 5 bases at V and 0 bases at J, with 23 bases in the middle. Germline CDR1 is SGHKS and CDR2 is YYEKEE (reference sequence). CDR3 in DNA: TGTGCCAGCAGTCCTGCGAGCAGGCCCTCGTTCATGAACACTGAAGCTTTCTTT. The encoded protein is CASSPASRPSFMNTEAFF. The variable domain in full, completed from reference TRBV5-5 and TRBJ1-1, reads DAGVTQSPTHLIKTRGQQVTLRCSPISGHKSVSWYQQVLGQGPQFIFQYYEKEERGRGNFPDRFSARQFPNYSSELNVNALLLGDSALYLCASSPASRPSFMNTEAFFGQGTRLTVV.

This clonotype was detected only a few times. The gene calls are TRBV7-2 and TRBJ1-5; a possible D gene is TRBD1 (6 bases). In germline, CDR1 is SGHTA, CDR2 FQGNSA. V lost 6 bases and J lost 0, with 18 bases in between. The CDR3 totals 17 residues. This chain's CDR3 is CASSRNGGPYSNQPQHF. CDR3 sequence (DNA): TGTGCCAGCAGTCGAAACGGGGGCCCCTATAGCAATCAGCCCCAGCATTTT. The full variable domain, rest sourced from reference TRBV7-2 and TRBJ1-5, is GAGVSQSPSNKVTEKGKDVELRCDPISGHTALYWYRQSLGQGLEFLIYFQGNSAPDKSGLPSDRFSAERTGGSVSTLTIQRTQQEDSAVYLCASSRNGGPYSNQPQHFGDGTRLSIL.

This clonotype came up a few times. CDR3 DNA: TGTGCCATCAGTGAGTCCCCAGGTGTGAACTATGGCTACACCTTC. This codes for CAISESPGVNYGYTF. This chain joins TRBV10-3 and TRBJ1-2, with D hard to call. The germline V and J ends were trimmed by 0 bases and 2 bases, with 10 bases remaining between them. There are 15 residues in the CDR3. Per the germline V gene, CDR1 is ENHRY and CDR2 is SYGVKD.

The table lists this clonotype with a few counts. The chain recombines TRBV6-5 with TRBJ1-6; 7 bases align to TRBD1. The CDR3 totals 17 residues. Germline V gene sequence: CDR1 MNHEY, CDR2 SVGAGI. J gave up 5 bases and V 6 bases, and 13 bases lay outside the gene matches. The chain's CDR3 is CASSYINRGVNNSPLHF. DNA of the CDR3: TGTGCCAGCAGCTATATTAACAGGGGCGTGAATAATTCACCCCTCCACTTT.

There are a few counts of this clonotype. V gene TRBV28 combines with J gene TRBJ1-1; D gene unclear. Trimming cost V 5 bases and J 1 base, with 20 bases left between them. CDR1 is MDHEN and CDR2 is SYDVKM in the germline V gene. CDR3 length: 17 residues. The CDR3 loop reads CASSLLISGDTNTEAFF. Written as DNA, the CDR3 is TGTGCCAGCAGTCTCTTGATTTCCGGGGATACGAACACTGAAGCTTTCTTT.

This clonotype was detected many times. The J gene is TRBJ2-1, the V gene TRBV5-1; D unclear. Trimming stripped 0 bases from V and 6 bases from J, with 13 bases between. Germline loops: CDR1 SGHRS, CDR2 YFSETQ. The CDR3 runs 15 residues. CDR3 nucleotides: TGCGCCAGCAGCTTGGCAACCCCTCTTCTCAATGAGCAGTTCTTC. This translates into CASSLATPLLNEQFF.

This clonotype has a handful of counts. This sequence joins TRBV7-8 and TRBJ1-4; D is unresolved. CDR1 SGHVS and CDR2 FQNEAQ come from the germline V gene. The V gene lost 3 bases and the J gene lost 3 bases, with 8 bases spanning the gap. CDR3 length: 14 residues. As DNA, the CDR3 is TGTGCCAGCAGCTTCCGAACCCCTAATGAAAAACTGTTTTTT. Protein product: CASSFRTPNEKLFF.

V gene TRBV6-5 combines with J gene TRBJ2-6; the D is unclear. The CDR3 contains 14 residues. Germline V gives CDR1 MNHEY, CDR2 SVGAGI. Trimming cost V 3 bases and J 2 bases, with 5 bases left between them. The CDR3 nucleotides are TGTGCCAGCAGTTATGAGGCTGGGGCCAACGTCCTGACTTTC. Its protein is CASSYEAGANVLTF.